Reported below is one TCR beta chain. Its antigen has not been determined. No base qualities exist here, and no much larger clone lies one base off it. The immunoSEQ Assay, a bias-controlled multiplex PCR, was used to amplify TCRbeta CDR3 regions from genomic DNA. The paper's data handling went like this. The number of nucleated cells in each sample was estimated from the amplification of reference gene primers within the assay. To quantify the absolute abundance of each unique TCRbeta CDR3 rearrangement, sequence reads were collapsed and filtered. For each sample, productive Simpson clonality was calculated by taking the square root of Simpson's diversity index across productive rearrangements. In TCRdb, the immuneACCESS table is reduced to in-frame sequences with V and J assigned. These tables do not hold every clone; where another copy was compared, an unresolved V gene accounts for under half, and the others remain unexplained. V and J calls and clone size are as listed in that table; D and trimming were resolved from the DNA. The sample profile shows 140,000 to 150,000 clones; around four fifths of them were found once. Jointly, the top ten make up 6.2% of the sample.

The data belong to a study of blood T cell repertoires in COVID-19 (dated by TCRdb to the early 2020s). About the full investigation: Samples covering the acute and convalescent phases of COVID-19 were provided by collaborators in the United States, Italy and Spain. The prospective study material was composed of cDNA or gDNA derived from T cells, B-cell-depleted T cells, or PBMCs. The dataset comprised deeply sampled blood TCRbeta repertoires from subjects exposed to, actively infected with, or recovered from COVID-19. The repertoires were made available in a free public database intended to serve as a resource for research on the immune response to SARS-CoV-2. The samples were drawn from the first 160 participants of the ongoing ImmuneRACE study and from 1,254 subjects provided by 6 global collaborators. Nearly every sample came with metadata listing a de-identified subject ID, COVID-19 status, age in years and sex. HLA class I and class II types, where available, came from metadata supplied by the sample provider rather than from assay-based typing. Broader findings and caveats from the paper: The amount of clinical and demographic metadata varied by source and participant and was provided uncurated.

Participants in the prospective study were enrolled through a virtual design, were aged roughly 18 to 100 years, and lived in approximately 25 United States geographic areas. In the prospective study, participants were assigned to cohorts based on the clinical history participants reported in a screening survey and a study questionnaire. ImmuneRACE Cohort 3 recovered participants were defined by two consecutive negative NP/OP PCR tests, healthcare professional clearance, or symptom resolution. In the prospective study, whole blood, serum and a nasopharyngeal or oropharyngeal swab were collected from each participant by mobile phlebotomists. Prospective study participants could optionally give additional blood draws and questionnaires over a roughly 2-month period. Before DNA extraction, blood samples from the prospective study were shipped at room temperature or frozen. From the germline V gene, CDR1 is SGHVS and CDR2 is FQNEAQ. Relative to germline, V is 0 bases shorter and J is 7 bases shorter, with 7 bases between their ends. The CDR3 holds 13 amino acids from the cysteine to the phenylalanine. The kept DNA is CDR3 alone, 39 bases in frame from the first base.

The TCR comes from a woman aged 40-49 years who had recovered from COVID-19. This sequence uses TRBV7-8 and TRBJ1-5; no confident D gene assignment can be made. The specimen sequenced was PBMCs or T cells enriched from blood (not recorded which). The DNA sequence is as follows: TGTGCCAGCAGCTTAGCCCGGGGACAGCCCCAGCATTTT. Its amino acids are CASSLARGQPQHF. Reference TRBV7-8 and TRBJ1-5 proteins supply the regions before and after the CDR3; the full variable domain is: GAGVSQSPRYKVAKRGQDVALRCDPISGHVSLFWYQQALGQGPEFLTYFQNEAQLDKSGLPSDRFFAERPEGSVSTLKIQRTQQEDSAVYLCASSLARGQPQHFGDGTRLSIL.